In its sample, the clone carrying this T cell receptor (beta chain) was seen a few times. The target antigen is unknown. The record originates from a study of blood T cells in healthy people across ages. Study-wide results and limits: Fewer expanded clones and more diversity marked long-lived versus aged donors.

Then a second PCR, running about 6 to 11 cycles, was carried out with a sample-barcoded 5' primer and a J-beta primer mix. TCRdb reprocessed the 5' RACE reads with MiXCR, giving one entry per CDR3 protein. The sample lists around 820,000 distinct CDR3 sequences, around 25% occurring once. The CDR3 is made up of 16 amino acids. The V and J ends lost 3 bases and 1 base, in that order; junction bases with no gene match: 3. The V gene's germline CDR1 is LNHNV and CDR2 YYDKDF (reference sequence). These records were also assigned to another study, of T cells of mothers and their children. That report adds: Barcodes for each sample and 2-4 random nucleotides were added by the M1S primer used in the second PCR. Whether pairs are related or unrelated, thymic selection shapes their TCR recombination output in much the same way.

The chain couples TRBV15 to TRBJ2-3; 11 nucleotides agree with TRBD2. Sample: blood. This sequence originates from a boy aged 5-17 years in good health. The CDR3 DNA reads as TGTGCCACCAGCAGCACTAGCGGGAGTGGCACAGATACGCAGTATTTT. Its protein product is CATSSTSGSGTDTQYF. The entire variable domain, with the rest obtained from reference TRBV15 and TRBJ2-3, is as follows: DAMVIQNPRYQVTQFGKPVTLSCSQTLNHNVMYWYQQKSSQAPKLLFHYYDKDFNNEADTPDNFQSRRPNTSFCFLDIRSPGLGDTAMYLCATSSTSGSGTDTQYFGPGTRLTVL.